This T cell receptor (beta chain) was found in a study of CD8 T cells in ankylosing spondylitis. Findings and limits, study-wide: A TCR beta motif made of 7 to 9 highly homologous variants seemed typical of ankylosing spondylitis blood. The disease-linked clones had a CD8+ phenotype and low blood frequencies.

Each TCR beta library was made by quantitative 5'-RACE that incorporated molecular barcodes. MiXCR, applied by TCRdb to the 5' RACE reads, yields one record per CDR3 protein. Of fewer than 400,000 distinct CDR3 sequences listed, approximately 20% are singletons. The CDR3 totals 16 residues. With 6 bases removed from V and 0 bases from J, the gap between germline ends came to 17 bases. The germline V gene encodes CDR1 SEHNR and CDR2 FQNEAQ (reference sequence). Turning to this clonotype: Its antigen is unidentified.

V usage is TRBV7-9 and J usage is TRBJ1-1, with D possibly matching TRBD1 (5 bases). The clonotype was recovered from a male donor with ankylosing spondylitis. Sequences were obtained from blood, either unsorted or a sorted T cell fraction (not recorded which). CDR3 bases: TGTGCCAGCAGGAGGGTTCTAGGGGTAATGAACACTGAAGCTTTCTTT. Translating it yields CASRRVLGVMNTEAFF.